This paragraph reports one T cell receptor beta chain. The target antigen is unknown. Every single donor gave one heparinised blood draw, and these averaged roughly 0.11 L. The entry originates in a study of beta chain features in type 1 diabetes. General study points: Researchers report that Type 1 diabetes patients had moderately but significantly shorter TCRB CDR3s across all four CD4+ subsets. TCRB rearrangement may or may not be influenced by HLA type; here this remained unresolved.

Reverse transcription of all isolated RNA meant that expressed TCRB transcripts were sequenced. This table comes from immunoSEQ multiplex PCR, and its TCRdb copy is limited to in-frame clones, with some not included. The sample carries 500,000 to 850,000 clones, around 15% recorded once. Trimming pared 7 bases from V and 0 bases from J, leaving 16 bases between. This CDR3 is built from 15 residues. Looked up from germline, CDR1 is SNHLY and CDR2 is FYNNEI. The rearrangement uses TRBV2 and TRBJ2-7, with a possible D match to TRBD1 (6 bases). This sequence originates from a man in his late teens or twenties with type 1 diabetes. Sequencing was done on a sample of naive CD4+ T cells from blood. CDR3: CASNLPGQTSYEQYF. CDR3 in DNA: TGTGCCAGCAACCTCCCTGGACAGACCTCCTACGAGCAGTACTTC.